This T cell receptor (beta chain) was identified during a study of blood T cell repertoires in COVID-19. In the study overall: T cells, B-cell-depleted T cells, or PBMCs provided the cDNA or gDNA that served as material.

Germline V gene lookup returns CDR1 LGHDT and CDR2 YNNKEL (reference sequence). CDR3 length: 13 amino acids. With V trimmed by 1 base and J by 13 bases, 5 bases remained unmatched. Original data processing: For nucleated cells, counts were estimated from reference gene primer amplification. This table comes from immunoSEQ multiplex PCR, and its TCRdb copy is limited to in-frame clones, with some not included. V, J and clone size were drawn from that table, and D and trimming were deduced from the DNA. The sample has approximately 120,000 clones, about 81% seen once. Those enrolled in Seattle joined during active infection and were followed longitudinally afterward.

The source is a man younger than 45 with COVID-19, enrolled during active disease. Source material: peripheral blood. J is TRBJ2-3 and V is TRBV3-1 (or the pseudogene TRBV3-2), with 10 bases fitting TRBD1. The CDR3 loop is CASSQGGQGEEYF. The CDR3, as DNA: TGTGCCAGCAGCCAAGGAGGACAGGGGGAGGAGTATTTT.